The 6 T cell receptor beta chains listed next were all sequenced from one sample in a study of blood T cells in healthy people across ages. Then a second PCR, running about 6 to 11 cycles, was carried out with a sample-barcoded 5' primer and a J-beta primer mix. TCRdb analysed the 5' RACE reads with MiXCR anew, one entry per CDR3 protein. The table lists nearly 1 million distinct CDR3 sequences, roughly 50% of them singletons. Sequencing was carried out using blood. These receptors all come from a woman aged 55-70 years in good health.

The chain is built from TRBV5-1 and TRBJ2-5; TRBD1 matches at 9 bases. With 3 bases clipped from V and 7 bases from J, the junction kept 7 bases outside the gene matches. The CDR3 contains 14 residues. From germline, CDR1 is SGHRS and CDR2 YFSETQ. This CDR3 is CASSYTQGAGTQYF. The CDR3 DNA reads TGCGCCAGCAGCTATACACAGGGGGCAGGGACCCAGTACTTC.

V is TRBV12-3 or TRBV12-4 and J is TRBJ2-5; 7 nucleotides align to TRBD1. With 6 bases clipped from V and 2 bases from J, the junction kept 9 bases outside the gene matches. The CDR3 is made up of 15 amino acids. This chain's CDR3 is CASSTRAGGQETQYF. The CDR3 DNA sequence: TGTGCCAGCAGCACTCGAGCAGGGGGACAAGAGACCCAGTACTTC.

V gene TRBV5-1 combines with J gene TRBJ2-1; 10 positions agree with TRBD2. J was trimmed by 5 bases and V by 2 bases; bases with no gene match: 4. This CDR3 has 15 amino acids. Germline CDR1 SGHRS, CDR2 YFSETQ. DNA for the CDR3: TGCGCCAGCAGCTTCGTAACTAGCGGGAACAATGAGCAGTTCTTC. Translating it yields CASSFVTSGNNEQFF.

This clonotype was seen only a few times. The gene calls are TRBV29-1 and TRBJ2-1; D not resolved. V was cut by 7 bases and J by 7 bases, with 23 bases left in between. This CDR3 has 15 residues. The germline CDR1 and CDR2 sequences are SQVTM and ANQGSEA. The DNA for the CDR3 is TGCAGCGCCCCCTGGTCAGCGTCAGAGTATAATGAGCAGTTCTTC. It specifies CSAPWSASEYNEQFF.

V gene TRBV7-9 combines with J gene TRBJ2-1; 8 bases fit TRBD2. The CDR3 sequence is 17 residues long. The V segment lost 5 bases and the J segment 3 bases; nucleotides outside the gene matches: 12. From germline, CDR1 is SEHNR and CDR2 FQNEAQ (reference sequence). The DNA of the CDR3 is TGTGCCAGCAGCCCAGCAGGAGCGGGAGTGAACTACAATGAGCAGTTCTTC. This sequence encodes CASSPAGAGVNYNEQFF.

This clonotype turned up a few times. The chain uses TRBV28 and TRBJ2-7; TRBD2 matches 7 bases. The CDR3 extends over 15 amino acids. The ends lost 3 bases at V and 0 bases at J; junction bases unmatched: 5. Germline-derived CDR1 and CDR2 are MDHEN and SYDVKM. CDR3: CASSLWTRSSYEQYF. The DNA for the CDR3 is TGTGCCAGCAGTTTGTGGACTAGAAGCTCCTACGAGCAGTACTTC.